What follows describes a single T cell receptor (beta chain). The sample originates from a study of CD8 T cells in Susac syndrome. Random hexamers were used to reverse transcribe an amount of roughly 0.45 to 1 ug RNA. The authors amplified TCR beta CDR3 across 54 Vbeta and 13 Jbeta using immunoSEQ multiplex PCR. TCRdb re-analysed the immunoSEQ multiplex PCR reads in MiXCR, keeping a single row per CDR3 protein. This table holds about 180,000 distinct CDR3 sequences, roughly 95% found once. This sequence originates from a human donor with multiple sclerosis. Sequenced material: CD8+ T cells from PBMCs.

The DNA of the CDR3 is TGCGCCAGCAGCTTGGTTGGCGGGAGAGGTTCAAACGAGCAGTACTTC. Translating it yields CASSLVGGRGSNEQYF. The genes are TRBV5-1 and TRBJ2-7; 7 bases are shared with TRBD2. The CDR3 is made up of 16 amino acids. The V gene's germline CDR1 is SGHRS and CDR2 YFSETQ. With V trimmed by 0 bases and J by 5 bases, 11 bases remained unmatched.